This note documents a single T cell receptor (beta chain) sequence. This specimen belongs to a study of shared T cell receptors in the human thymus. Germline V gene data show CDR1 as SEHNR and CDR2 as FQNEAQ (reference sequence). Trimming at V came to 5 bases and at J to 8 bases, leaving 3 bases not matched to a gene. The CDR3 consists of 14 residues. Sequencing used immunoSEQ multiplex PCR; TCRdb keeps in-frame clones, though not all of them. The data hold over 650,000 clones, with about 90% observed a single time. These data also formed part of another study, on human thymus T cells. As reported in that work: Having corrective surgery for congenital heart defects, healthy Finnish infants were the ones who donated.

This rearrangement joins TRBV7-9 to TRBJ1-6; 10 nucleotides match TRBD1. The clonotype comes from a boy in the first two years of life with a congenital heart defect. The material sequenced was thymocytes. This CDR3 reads CASSQGQGDSPLHF. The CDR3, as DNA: TGTGCCAGCAGCCAAGGACAGGGGGATTCACCCCTCCACTTT.